These 13 T cell receptor beta chains originate from one sample sequenced in a study of regulatory T cells in long-lasting Graves disease. The sample's time point: persistent/refractory GD, antithyroid drugs over 5 years with positive TRAb. Isolated PBMC RNA provided the starting material for the TCR library. TCR beta libraries were built with iRepertoire HTBI primers and Arm-PCR of CDR3 regions. TCRdb processed the multiplex PCR reads anew with MiXCR; each CDR3 protein has one entry. Of about 460,000 distinct CDR3 sequences in the sample, 20% to 25% were seen once. The sequences come from peripheral blood mononuclear cells (PBMCs), collected when the disease was refractory, from a patient treated with antithyroid drugs. All receptors derive from a female donor with Graves disease.

The chain joins TRBV29-1 to TRBJ2-5; D might be TRBD1 (5 bases). Trimming cost V 3 bases and J 2 bases, with 19 bases left between them. The CDR3 length is 16 residues. The germline V gene has CDR1 SQVTM and CDR2 ANQGSEA. CDR3 sequence reads: CSVDLRTKGAQETQYF. The DNA of the CDR3 is TGCAGCGTTGACTTAAGGACCAAAGGGGCTCAAGAGACCCAGTACTTC.

V and J are TRBV3-1 and TRBJ2-7, with TRBD2 as a possible D gene (6 bases). The CDR3 length is 16 residues. From germline, CDR1 is LGHDT and CDR2 YNNKEL (reference sequence). V shed 1 base and J shed 1 base, with 14 bases lying between them. CDR3 nucleotide sequence: TGTGCCAGCAGCCAAGGCTTGCGGACTAATTCCTACGAGCAGTACTTC. It yields the protein CASSQGLRTNSYEQYF.

This clonotype was found many times. This chain joins TRBV12-3 or TRBV12-4 and TRBJ1-4; D uncertain. The V gene lost 5 bases and the J gene lost 5 bases, with 12 bases spanning the gap. The CDR3 runs 14 residues. CDR3 sequence reads: CASSRTGRNEKLFF. The CDR3 coding sequence is TGTGCCAGCAGTCGCACGGGCAGGAATGAAAAACTGTTTTTT.

The rearrangement joins TRBV28 to TRBJ2-1; D tentatively reads TRBD1 or TRBD2 (5 bases each). V was trimmed by 6 bases and J by 6 bases, leaving 15 bases between them. The germline V gene has CDR1 MDHEN and CDR2 SYDVKM. The CDR3 spans 14 residues. CDR3 loop: CASSTRGWANEQFF. CDR3 nucleotide sequence: TGTGCCAGCAGCACTAGGGGTTGGGCCAATGAGCAGTTCTTC.

Worth noting for this clonotype: A much bigger clone sits one base away, suggesting this may be a read error. This chain connects TRBV7-2 to TRBJ2-4, with 9 bases lining up with TRBD1. There are 16 residues in the CDR3. Per germline, CDR1 SGHTA and CDR2 FQGNSA. The V and J ends lost 1 base and 7 bases, in that order; junction bases with no gene match: 8. The DNA of the CDR3 is TGTGCCAGCAGCTTAGGTTCACAGGGGGCAAGGAACATTCAGTACTTC. The encoded protein is CASSLGSQGARNIQYF.

In this sample, this clonotype turned up a few times. The gene calls are TRBV29-1 and TRBJ1-4; the match to TRBD1 covers 7 bases. The germline gives CDR1 SQVTM, CDR2 ANQGSEA. V shed 4 bases and J 8 bases; nucleotides not matched to a gene: 4. The CDR3 sequence is 12 residues long. CDR3 in amino acids: CSVGDSLEKLFF. CDR3 coding DNA: TGCAGCGTTGGGGACAGCTTAGAAAAACTGTTTTTT.

The CDR3 is CASSLSVLGLAGETQYF. The CDR3 bases are TGCGCCAGCAGCTTATCCGTGCTGGGACTAGCGGGGGAGACCCAGTACTTC. The chain couples TRBV5-1 to TRBJ2-5; 13 bases agree with TRBD2. This CDR3 is 17 amino acids long. In germline, CDR1 is SGHRS, CDR2 YFSETQ. Trimming at V came to 2 bases and at J to 5 bases, leaving 9 bases not matched to a gene.

This clonotype was observed at least ten times. This rearrangement joins TRBV6-2 or TRBV6-3 to TRBJ1-5, with D possibly TRBD1 on 5 matching bases. Trimming took 9 bases from V and 3 from J, leaving 21 bases between them. The germline V gene encodes CDR1 MNHEY and CDR2 SVGEGT. The CDR3 has 16 amino acids. For the CDR3, the DNA is TGTGCCAGTTCGACGTGGGGGGGAAGTGACAATCAGCCCCAGCATTTT. Translating gives CASSTWGGSDNQPQHF.

In the case of this clonotype: Possible read error: a much larger clone is one base away. The chain employs TRBV24-1 and TRBJ2-5, with TRBD2 matching 9 bases. V shed 6 bases, J shed 5 bases, and the junction held 6 bases outside the gene matches. Germline CDR1 reads KGHDR; CDR2 reads SFDVKD. The CDR3 consists of 14 residues. CDR3 bases: TGTGCCACCAGTAACCTCAGCGGGGGGGAGACCCAGTACTTC. Protein product: CATSNLSGGETQYF.

This clonotype was observed a handful of times. V and J are TRBV5-1 and TRBJ2-7, with D possibly called TRBD1 or TRBD2 (5 bases each). The CDR3 consists of 13 residues. Germline CDR1 reads SGHRS; CDR2 reads YFSETQ. The V end was cut by 8 bases, the J end by 5 bases, with 17 bases between. CDR3 bases: TGCGCCAGTATCCCCGGGGCAATCAACGAGCAGTACTTC. This codes for CASIPGAINEQYF.

This clonotype turned up a few times. The V gene is TRBV14, the J gene TRBJ1-1; 7 positions agree with TRBD1. The V and J ends lost 1 base and 5 bases, in that order; junction bases with no gene match: 13. CDR1 is SGHDN and CDR2 is FVKESK in the germline V gene. The CDR3 consists of 17 residues. The CDR3 spells CASSQAAPTGAKTEAFF. In DNA, the CDR3 is TGTGCCAGCAGCCAAGCAGCCCCCACAGGGGCGAAGACTGAAGCTTTCTTT.

The chain is built from TRBV18 and TRBJ1-4; D is unresolved. Trimming took off 3 bases at V and 0 bases at J, with 8 bases between the two ends. The CDR3 runs to 15 residues. CDR1 KGHSH and CDR2 LQKENI come from the germline V gene. CDR3 nucleotides: TGTGCCAGCTCACCCGACCCCGCAACTAATGAAAAACTGTTTTTT. Its protein is CASSPDPATNEKLFF.

The chain links TRBV28 to TRBJ1-6, with D unclear. CDR1 is MDHEN and CDR2 is SYDVKM in the germline V gene. The CDR3 loop spans 16 amino acids. The V and J ends lost 8 bases and 4 bases respectively, with 18 bases between them. The CDR3 nucleotides are TGTGCCAGCGGGCTATCGGACGGAGTGTATAATTCACCCCTCCACTTT. It specifies CASGLSDGVYNSPLHF.